This T cell receptor beta chain is drawn from a study of CD8+ T cells in alopecia areata. Notes on this clone: What it recognizes is unknown.

Reverse transcribed after extraction, RNA yielded cDNA as the sequencing template. Sequencing used immunoSEQ multiplex PCR; TCRdb keeps in-frame clones, though not all of them. Here the sample spans about 250,000 clones, 45% to 70% being singletons. Regarding treatment: oral pan-JAK inhibitor, 5-10 mg twice daily. Study results and limitations: Many expanded lesional clones persisted in scalp and blood during tofacitinib. Higher clonality than in normal scalp was seen in lesional scalp, especially alopecia totalis/universalis.

With 4 bases removed from V and 2 bases from J, the gap between germline ends came to 8 bases. CDR3 length: 13 amino acids. The germline V gene encodes CDR1 MGHRA and CDR2 YSYEKL. The sequenced sample was CD4+ T cells sorted from blood, obtained at week 52, from a patient treated with tofacitinib. The V and J genes are TRBV4-1 and TRBJ1-1; no firm D call. The source of this sequence is a human donor with alopecia areata. CDR3 sequence (DNA): TGCGCCAGCAGCCCAGAGGGAAACACTGAAGCTTTCTTT. It codes for CASSPEGNTEAFF.